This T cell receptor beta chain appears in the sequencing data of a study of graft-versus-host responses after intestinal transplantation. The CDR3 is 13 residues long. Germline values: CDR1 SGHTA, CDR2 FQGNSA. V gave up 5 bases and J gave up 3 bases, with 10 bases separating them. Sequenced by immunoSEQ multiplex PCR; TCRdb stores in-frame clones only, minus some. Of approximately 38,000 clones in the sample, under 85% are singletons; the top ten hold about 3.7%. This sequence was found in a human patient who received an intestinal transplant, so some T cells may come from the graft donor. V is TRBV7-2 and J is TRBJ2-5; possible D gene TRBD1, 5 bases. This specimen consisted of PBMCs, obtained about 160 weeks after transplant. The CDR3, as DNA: TGTGCCAGCAGCCGACAGTATGAAGAGACCCAGTACTTC. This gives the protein CASSRQYEETQYF.